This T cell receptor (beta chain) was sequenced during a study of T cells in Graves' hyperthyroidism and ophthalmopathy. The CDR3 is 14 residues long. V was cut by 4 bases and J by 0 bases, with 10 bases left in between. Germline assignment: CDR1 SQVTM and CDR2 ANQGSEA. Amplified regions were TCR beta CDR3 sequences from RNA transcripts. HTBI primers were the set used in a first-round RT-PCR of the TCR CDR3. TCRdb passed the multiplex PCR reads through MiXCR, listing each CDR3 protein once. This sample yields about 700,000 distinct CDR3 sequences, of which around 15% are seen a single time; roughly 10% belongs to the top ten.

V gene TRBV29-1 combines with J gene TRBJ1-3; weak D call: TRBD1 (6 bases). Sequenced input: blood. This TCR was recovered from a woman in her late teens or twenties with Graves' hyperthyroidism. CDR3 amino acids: CSVGKGGSGNTIYF. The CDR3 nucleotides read TGCAGCGTTGGGAAGGGGGGCTCTGGAAACACCATATATTTT.